The 22 T cell receptor beta chains below all came from one sample that was sequenced in a study of cytomegalovirus exposure and HLA in healthy donors. PCR was performed using 60 Vbeta and 13 Jbeta primers. The method was immunoSEQ multiplex PCR; TCRdb's version includes in-frame clones alone and lacks a portion of them. Of under 120,000 clones in the sample, around 80% were seen once. The sequenced sample was PBMCs. The receptors come from a woman aged 40 to 55 in good health and CMV-seronegative.

The rearrangement joins TRBV28 to TRBJ1-4; no firm D call. Germline CDR1 reads MDHEN; CDR2 reads SYDVKM. The CDR3 sequence is 17 residues long. Trimming pared 3 bases from V and 8 bases from J, leaving 22 bases between. The CDR3 DNA reads as TGTGCCAGCAGTTTCGGCGGGAACTTCGTGGTCAAGGAAAAACTGTTTTTT. This sequence encodes CASSFGGNFVVKEKLFF.

CDR3 region: CASTDRPNEKLFF. In DNA, the CDR3 is TGTGCCAGCACCGACAGACCTAATGAAAAACTGTTTTTT. The gene calls are TRBV5-4 and TRBJ1-4; D is perhaps TRBD1 (5 bases). Germline CDR1 and CDR2: SGHNT and YYREEE (reference sequence). The CDR3 is 13 amino acids. V was shortened by 6 bases and J by 3 bases, with 9 bases between the two germline ends.

The rearrangement links TRBV7-9 to TRBJ1-3; a weak D match, TRBD1 (6 bases). Germline-derived CDR1 and CDR2 are SEHNR and FQNEAQ (reference sequence). V was pared by 9 bases and J by 2 bases, with 17 bases between. The CDR3 is 15 residues long. CDR3 nucleotides: TGTGCCAGTCGGGCCCCTACAGGGCCTGGAAACACCATATATTTT. Translated, it gives CASRAPTGPGNTIYF.

The genes are TRBV28 and TRBJ2-7, with unresolved D. CDR1 is MDHEN, CDR2 SYDVKM, per germline. The CDR3 is 14 amino acids. Deletions cut 5 bases from V and 0 bases from J, with 11 bases between. In nucleotides, the CDR3 is TGTGCCAGCAGTCCGTATCAGGTCTCCTACGAGCAGTACTTC. This translates into CASSPYQVSYEQYF.

The chain is built from TRBV7-2 and TRBJ2-2, with 8 bases matching TRBD2. J was trimmed by 4 bases and V by 2 bases; bases with no gene match: 3. This CDR3 has 15 residues. CDR1 SGHTA and CDR2 FQGNSA come from the germline V gene. As DNA, the CDR3 is TGTGCCAGCAGCTTACAAAGCGGGGGCACCGGGGAGCTGTTTTTT. Amino acid sequence: CASSLQSGGTGELFF.

This clone is a singleton in its sample. The J gene is TRBJ1-4, the V gene TRBV7-9, with 8 bases that match TRBD1. This CDR3 is 17 amino acids long. Germline trimming cut 0 bases from V and 7 bases from J; bases unmatched to any gene: 10. Germline values: CDR1 SEHNR, CDR2 FQNEAQ (reference sequence). The CDR3 sequence is CASSLALLGTGGEKLFF. CDR3 DNA sequence: TGTGCCAGCAGCTTAGCGCTACTTGGGACAGGCGGTGAAAAACTGTTTTTT.

The rearrangement uses TRBV7-2 and TRBJ1-2; 7 nucleotides match TRBD1. The CDR3 sequence is 15 residues long. Trimming took 4 bases from V and 8 from J; bases not matched to a gene: 13. In germline, CDR1 is SGHTA, CDR2 FQGNSA. CDR3 loop: CASSYARQGLGGYTF. CDR3 nucleotides: TGTGCCAGCAGCTACGCGCGACAGGGTCTTGGGGGCTACACCTTC.

The V gene is TRBV7-2, the J gene TRBJ2-5, with a weak D call TRBD2 (7 bases). The CDR3 has 14 amino acids. CDR1 SGHTA and CDR2 FQGNSA come from the germline V gene. V lost 5 bases, J lost 5 bases, and 15 bases lay in between. CDR3 in DNA: TGTGCCAGCAGCCCCGGGGGGCGGAGGGAGACCCAGTACTTC. This translates into CASSPGGRRETQYF.

This clone turned up a few times. The V gene is TRBV15, the J gene TRBJ1-2; no clear D gene. The CDR3 runs 13 residues. V was cut by 4 bases and J by 1 base, with 7 bases left in between. Per the germline V gene, CDR1 is LNHNV and CDR2 is YYDKDF (reference sequence). The CDR3 sequence is CATSKDLNYGYTF. Written as DNA, the CDR3 is TGTGCCACCAGCAAAGACCTTAACTATGGCTACACCTTC.

The chain combines TRBV28 with TRBJ1-5, with TRBD1 matching over 7 bases. This CDR3 has 17 amino acids. The germline V gene has CDR1 MDHEN and CDR2 SYDVKM. V shed 4 bases and J 0 bases; nucleotides not matched to a gene: 9. The CDR3 coding sequence is TGTGCCAGCAGTTCCGACCGGGACAGCTATAGCAATCAGCCCCAGCATTTT. Amino acid sequence: CASSSDRDSYSNQPQHF.

The chain's CDR3 is CASSPTGPGESSPLHF. CDR3 bases: TGTGCCAGCTCACCGACAGGGCCGGGCGAGAGTTCACCCCTCCACTTT. This chain links TRBV18 with TRBJ1-6; 7 bases match TRBD1. The germline V gene has CDR1 KGHSH and CDR2 LQKENI. V gave up 3 bases and J gave up 9 bases; unmatched junction bases: 11. This CDR3 is 16 amino acids long.

This chain connects TRBV6-5 to TRBJ2-7; TRBD1 agrees at 7 bases. This CDR3 comprises 15 residues. The V gene end was trimmed by 6 bases and the J gene end by 2 bases; junction bases not matched to a gene: 10. The germline V gene has CDR1 MNHEY and CDR2 SVGAGI. CDR3 amino acids: CASRRQGQGPYEQYF. CDR3 DNA sequence: TGTGCCAGCAGGCGACAGGGTCAGGGACCCTACGAGCAGTACTTC.

The J gene is TRBJ2-7, the V gene TRBV5-8, with TRBD1 matching over 7 bases. Germline V lookup: CDR1 SGHTS, CDR2 YDEGEE. Trimming cost V 0 bases and J 0 bases; bases outside gene matches: 12. This CDR3 is built from 18 residues. This CDR3 is CASSLVSYGTAYSYEQYF. The CDR3, as DNA: TGTGCCAGCAGCTTGGTTTCGTACGGGACAGCTTACTCCTACGAGCAGTACTTC.

This chain uses TRBV6-5 with TRBJ2-7; 7 bases are shared with TRBD1. Per germline, CDR1 MNHEY and CDR2 SVGAGI. The J segment lost 3 bases and the V segment lost 5 bases, leaving 7 bases of the junction unmatched. This CDR3 spans 14 amino acids. CDR3 sequence: CASSLDRDRYEQYF. The CDR3 bases are TGTGCCAGCAGTCTCGACAGGGATCGCTACGAGCAGTACTTC.

The rearrangement uses TRBV2 and TRBJ1-1, with D maybe TRBD1 (5 bases). The germline CDR1 and CDR2 sequences are SNHLY and FYNNEI. Trimming removed 3 bases from V and 3 bases from J, with 11 bases in between. This CDR3 spans 14 amino acids. The CDR3 protein is CASSEVGVDTEAFF. CDR3 nucleotides: TGTGCCAGCAGTGAGGTAGGGGTGGACACTGAAGCTTTCTTT.

J is TRBJ1-2 and V is TRBV5-6; D remains ambiguous. Germline CDR1 is SGHDT and CDR2 is YYEEEE. V lost 0 bases and J 7 bases, leaving 7 bases between the germline ends. This CDR3 contains 12 residues. This CDR3 is CASSLVTGGYTF. The DNA of the CDR3 is TGTGCCAGCAGCTTGGTAACTGGTGGCTACACCTTC. Complete variable domain (other parts from reference TRBV5-6 and TRBJ1-2): DAGVTQSPTHLIKTRGQQVTLRCSPKSGHDTVSWYQQALGQGPQFIFQYYEEEERQRGNFPDRFSGHQFPNYSSELNVNALLLGDSALYLCASSLVTGGYTFGSGTRLTVV.

V and J are TRBV27 and TRBJ1-3; D perhaps matches TRBD1 (6 bases). Germline V gives CDR1 MNHEY, CDR2 SMNVEV (reference sequence). V was pared by 7 bases and J by 0 bases, with 13 bases between. The CDR3 loop spans 15 amino acids. CDR3 DNA sequence: TGTGCCAGCAAAGTCTCAGGGGACTCTGGAAACACCATATATTTT. Its protein product is CASKVSGDSGNTIYF.

This chain connects TRBV11-2 to TRBJ1-1; D possibly corresponds to TRBD1 (6 bases). CDR3 length: 15 residues. V was shortened by 5 bases and J by 0 bases, with 13 bases between the two germline ends. Germline-derived CDR1 and CDR2 are SGHAT and FQNNGV. The CDR3 DNA reads as TGTGCCAGCAGCCCTACACAGGGAATGAACACTGAAGCTTTCTTT. Translating it yields CASSPTQGMNTEAFF.

The genes are TRBV11-2 and TRBJ1-6; 8 nucleotides line up with TRBD1. Germline trimming cut 1 base from V and 3 bases from J; bases unmatched to any gene: 2. The CDR3 contains 16 residues. Per germline, CDR1 SGHAT and CDR2 FQNNGV. Here the CDR3 reads CASSLADRVYNSPLHF. The CDR3 DNA sequence: TGTGCCAGCAGCTTAGCGGACAGGGTCTATAATTCACCCCTCCACTTT.

V gene TRBV29-1 combines with J gene TRBJ2-1; 7 bases align to TRBD2. Losses at the gene ends were 0 bases for V and 8 bases for J; bases not matched to a gene: 16. The CDR3 runs to 17 residues. Looked up from germline, CDR1 is SQVTM and CDR2 is ANQGSEA. The CDR3: CSVEDLPTSRVVDEQFF. CDR3 coding DNA: TGCAGCGTTGAAGACCTTCCGACTAGCCGGGTGGTGGATGAGCAGTTCTTC.

The V gene is TRBV27, the J gene TRBJ1-6; 10 bases are a match to TRBD1. Germline trimming cut 3 bases from V and 13 bases from J; bases unmatched to any gene: 3. Germline CDR1 reads MNHEY; CDR2 reads SMNVEV (reference sequence). CDR3 length equals 13 residues. The CDR3 spells CASSFRDRGPLHF. The CDR3 region has the DNA TGTGCCAGCAGTTTCCGGGACAGGGGTCCCCTCCACTTT.

The chain is built from TRBV4-1 and TRBJ1-1, with D tentatively TRBD1 (5 bases). V lost 8 bases and J lost 5, with 21 bases in between. The germline gives CDR1 MGHRA, CDR2 YSYEKL. CDR3 size: 15 residues. This CDR3 is CASGGGDPGRTEAFF. CDR3 sequence (DNA): TGCGCCAGCGGTGGGGGGGATCCCGGCAGGACTGAAGCTTTCTTT.